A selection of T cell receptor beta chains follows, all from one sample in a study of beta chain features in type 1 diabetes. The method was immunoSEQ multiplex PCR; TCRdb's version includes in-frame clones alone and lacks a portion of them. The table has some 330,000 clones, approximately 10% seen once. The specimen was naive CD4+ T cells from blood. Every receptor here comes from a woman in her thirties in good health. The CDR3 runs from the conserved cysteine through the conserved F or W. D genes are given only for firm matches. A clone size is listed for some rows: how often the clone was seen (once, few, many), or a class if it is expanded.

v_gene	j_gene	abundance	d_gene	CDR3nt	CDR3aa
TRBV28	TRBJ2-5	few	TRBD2	TGTGCCAGCAGTTTATCCCGGACTAGCGGGAGGAAGACCCAGTACTTC	CASSLSRTSGRKTQYF
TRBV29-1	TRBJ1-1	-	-	TGCAGCGTTGAGTCAGGGCTTAACACTGAAGCTTTCTTT	CSVESGLNTEAFF
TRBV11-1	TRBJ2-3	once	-	TGTGCCAGCAGCCGAGGCGGGGCTTTAGATACGCAGTATTTT	CASSRGGALDTQYF
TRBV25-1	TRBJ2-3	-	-	TGTGCCAGCAGTGAGGGGAGGTATACGCAGTATTTT	CASSEGRYTQYF
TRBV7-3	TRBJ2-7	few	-	TGTGCCAGCAGCTTAGCGAGCGAGAGCTCCTACGAGCAGTACTTC	CASSLASESSYEQYF
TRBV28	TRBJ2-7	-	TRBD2	TGTGCCAGCAGCACGACTAGCGGGAGTTTCCACGAGCAGTACTTC	CASSTTSGSFHEQYF
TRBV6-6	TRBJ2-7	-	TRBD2	TGTGCCAGCAGCCTTCGGACTAGCGGGAGCGTCTACGAGCAGTACTTC	CASSLRTSGSVYEQYF
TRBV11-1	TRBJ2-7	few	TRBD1	TGTGCCAGCGGACCCTCAAGCAGGGGGATTGGCTACGAGCAGTACTTC	CASGPSSRGIGYEQYF
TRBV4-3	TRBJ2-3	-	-	TGCGCCAGCAGCCAACAGGGATCCGATACGCAGTATTTT	CASSQQGSDTQYF
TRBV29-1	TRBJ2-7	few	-	TGCAGCGTTGAAGAGCAGGGTGACGAGCAGTACTTC	CSVEEQGDEQYF
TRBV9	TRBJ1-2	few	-	TGTGCCAGCAGCGTAGCGAGGGCGGACTATGGCTACACCTTC	CASSVARADYGYTF
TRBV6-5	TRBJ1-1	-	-	TGTGCCACCCGAACAAACAGTATTGAAGCTTTCTTT	CATRTNSIEAFF
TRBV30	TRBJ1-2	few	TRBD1	TGTGCCTGGAGGACCTACCGGGACAGGGGCCCCCCGCCCGGCTATGGCTACACCTTC	CAWRTYRDRGPPPGYGYTF
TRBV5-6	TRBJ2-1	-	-	TGTGCCAGCAGCTTGCTAGGATCTGCCTACAATGAGCAGTTCTTC	CASSLLGSAYNEQFF
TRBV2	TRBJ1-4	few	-	TGTGCCAGCAGCTTAGGCGGCTCCGAAAAACTGTTTTTT	CASSLGGSEKLFF
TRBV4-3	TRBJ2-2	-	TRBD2	TGCGCCAGCAGCCAAGGGGGGGGGACTAGTAACACCGGGGAGCTGTTTTTT	CASSQGGGTSNTGELFF
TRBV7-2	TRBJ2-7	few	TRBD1	TGTGCCAGCAGCGTATGGGACAGGGGGGCCTACGAGCAGTACTTC	CASSVWDRGAYEQYF
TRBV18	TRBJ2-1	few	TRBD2	TGTGCCAGCTCCCGGGACTATCGGGACAATGAGCAGTTCTTC	CASSRDYRDNEQFF
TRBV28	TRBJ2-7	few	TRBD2	TGTGCCAGCAGCTCTCTTATCGGACTAGATTACTACGAGCAGTACTTC	CASSSLIGLDYYEQYF
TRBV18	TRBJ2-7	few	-	TGTGCCAGCTCACCCCTTCGTGAGGGCCGTCGTTCCTACGAGCAGTACTTC	CASSPLREGRRSYEQYF
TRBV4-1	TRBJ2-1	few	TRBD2	TGCGCCAGCAGTCTTACCGGGACTAGCGTCTACAATGAGCAGTTCTTC	CASSLTGTSVYNEQFF
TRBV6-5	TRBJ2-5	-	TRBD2	TGTGCCAGCAGTTACGCTAGCGGGGAAGAGACCCAGTACTTC	CASSYASGEETQYF
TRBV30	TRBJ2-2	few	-	TGTGCCTGGAGTATCGACACTAACACCGGGGAGCTGTTTTTT	CAWSIDTNTGELFF
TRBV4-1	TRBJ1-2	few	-	TGCGCCAGCAGCCAAGATATCGCCAGGGCTAACTATGGCTACACCTTC	CASSQDIARANYGYTF
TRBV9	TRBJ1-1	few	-	TGTGCCAGCAGCGTAGGAGGGAGCACTGAAGCTTTCTTT	CASSVGGSTEAFF
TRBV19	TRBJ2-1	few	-	TGTGCCAGTAGTACCCTCTTCAATGAGCAGTTCTTC	CASSTLFNEQFF
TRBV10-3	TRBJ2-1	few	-	TGTGCCATCAGTTCGGGACTCACATCCCCAACCTACAATGAGCAGTTCTTC	CAISSGLTSPTYNEQFF
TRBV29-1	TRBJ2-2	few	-	TGCAGCGTCGCAGGGGTAGGCACCGGGGAGCTGTTTTTT	CSVAGVGTGELFF
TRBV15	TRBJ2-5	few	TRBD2	TGTGCCACCAGCAGAGGACTAGCGGGAGCCCAAGAGACCCAGTACTTC	CATSRGLAGAQETQYF
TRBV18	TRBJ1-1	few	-	TGTGCCAGCTCACCTTCCCAGAACACTGAAGCTTTCTTT	CASSPSQNTEAFF
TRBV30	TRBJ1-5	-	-	TGTGCCTGGAGTATAACAAGGGGCCTTCAGCCCCAGCATTTT	CAWSITRGLQPQHF
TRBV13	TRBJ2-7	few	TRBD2	TGTGCCAGCAGCCACCGGACTAGCGGAAACTACGAGCAGTACTTC	CASSHRTSGNYEQYF
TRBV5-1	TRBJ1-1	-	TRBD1	TGCGCCAGTGACCCCGGGACAGCGAACACTGAAGCTTTCTTT	CASDPGTANTEAFF
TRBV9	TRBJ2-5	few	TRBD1	TGTGCCAGCAGCCCGATTACAGGGGTCCAAGAGACCCAGTACTTC	CASSPITGVQETQYF
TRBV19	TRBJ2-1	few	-	TGTGCCAGTAGCGACTTCCGGGGTAGCTCCTACAATGAGCAGTTCTTC	CASSDFRGSSYNEQFF
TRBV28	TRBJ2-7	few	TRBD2	TGTGCCAGCCTCTCGGGGGGGACTAGCGGGATCGGGCAGTACTTC	CASLSGGTSGIGQYF
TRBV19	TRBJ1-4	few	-	TGTGCCAGTAGTATAGATGACCGGTCGGGTGAAAAACTGTTTTTT	CASSIDDRSGEKLFF
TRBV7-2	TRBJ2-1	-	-	TGTGCCAGCAGCTTAGCTTTGTCGGAGCAGTTCTTC	CASSLALSEQFF
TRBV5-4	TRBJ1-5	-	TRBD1	TGTGCCAGCAGCCCCGGGACAGGGACGAACCAGCCCCAGCATTTT	CASSPGTGTNQPQHF
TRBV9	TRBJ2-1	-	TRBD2	TGTGCCAGCAGCATTAGGACTAGCGCTTACAATGAGCAGTTCTTC	CASSIRTSAYNEQFF
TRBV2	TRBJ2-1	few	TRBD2	TGTGCCAGCAGGGCGCGCGGGAGCTCCTACAATGAGCAGTTCTTC	CASRARGSSYNEQFF
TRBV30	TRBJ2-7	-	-	TGTGCCTGGAGTGGCCGCGGGATCTACGAGCAGTACTTC	CAWSGRGIYEQYF
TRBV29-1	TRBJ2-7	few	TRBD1	TGCAGCGTGGGACAGAGGTTGTCCTACGAGCAGTACTTC	CSVGQRLSYEQYF
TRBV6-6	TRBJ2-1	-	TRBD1	TGTGCCAGCTGTAGGCAGGGGGTCTACAATGAGCAGTTCTTC	CASCRQGVYNEQFF
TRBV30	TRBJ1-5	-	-	TGTGCCTGGTCGACAGGCACAGGAGGCAATCAGCCCCAGCATTTT	CAWSTGTGGNQPQHF
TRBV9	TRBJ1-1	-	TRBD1	TGTGCCAGCAGCCTAGGACAGGGCACTGAAGCTTTCTTT	CASSLGQGTEAFF
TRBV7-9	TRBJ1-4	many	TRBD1	TGTGCCCTCCAAGACAGGGCAAAGGAAAAACTGTTTTTT	CALQDRAKEKLFF
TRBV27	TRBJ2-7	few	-	TGTGCCAGCAGTCTCGGGACTTTCCCCTCTATGAACGAGCAGTACTTC	CASSLGTFPSMNEQYF
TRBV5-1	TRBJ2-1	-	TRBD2	TGCGCCAGCAAACTTAACAGCGGGATCCTCTACAATGAGCAGTTCTTC	CASKLNSGILYNEQFF
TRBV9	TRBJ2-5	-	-	TGTGCCAGCAGCGTAGCTCTGGCGGAGGGGTTCCAAGAGACCCAGTACTTC	CASSVALAEGFQETQYF
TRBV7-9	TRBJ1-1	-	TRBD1	TGTGCCAGCAGCGTCGCCCAGGGGGACACTGAAGCTTTCTTT	CASSVAQGDTEAFF